The source of this T cell receptor beta chain is a study of response to subunit inactivated influenza vaccine. TCRdb re-called the RT-PCR reads with MiXCR, one entry per CDR3 protein. The sample lists under 950,000 distinct CDR3 sequences, 21% seen once, with roughly a tenth in the top ten. The CDR3 is 14 amino acids. Germline CDR1 MNHNS, CDR2 SASEGT. V was pared by 6 bases and J by 7 bases, with 10 bases of the junction left unmatched. The J gene is TRBJ1-1, the V gene TRBV6-1, with TRBD1 matching 8 bases. This clonotype originated in a man between 45 and 60 years old who received an inactivated influenza vaccine. The material was PBMCs from blood, obtained more than 4 days after vaccination. CDR3 nucleotide sequence: TGTGCCAGCAGCGTGGAACAGGGGGGCTATGAAGCTTTCTTT. Amino acid sequence: CASSVEQGGYEAFF.